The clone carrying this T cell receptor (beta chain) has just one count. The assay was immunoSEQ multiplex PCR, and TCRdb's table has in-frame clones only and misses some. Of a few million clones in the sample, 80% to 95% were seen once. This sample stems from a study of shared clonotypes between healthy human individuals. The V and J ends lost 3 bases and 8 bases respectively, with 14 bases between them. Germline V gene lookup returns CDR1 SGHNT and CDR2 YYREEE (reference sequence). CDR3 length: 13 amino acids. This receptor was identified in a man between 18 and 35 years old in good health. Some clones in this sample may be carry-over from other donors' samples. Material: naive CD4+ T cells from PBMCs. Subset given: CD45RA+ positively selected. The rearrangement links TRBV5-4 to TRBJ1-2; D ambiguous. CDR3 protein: CASSSDVLGGYTF. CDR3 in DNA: TGTGCCAGCAGCTCGGACGTCTTAGGGGGCTACACCTTC.